A selection of T cell receptor beta chains follows, all from one sample in a study of blood T cell repertoires in COVID-19. The table came from immunoSEQ multiplex PCR; TCRdb's copy has only in-frame clones and leaves some out. The table shows about 130,000 clones, with about 88% occurring only once. Sequenced material: peripheral blood. All receptors come from a woman of 80 years or more with acute or convalescent COVID-19. The CDR3 runs from the conserved cysteine through the conserved F or W. D genes are given only for firm matches. Size is omitted from some rows. Given values are once, few, many or a class for expanded clones.

j_gene,v_gene,abundance,d_gene,CDR3aa,CDR3nt
TRBJ1-5,TRBV7-8,-,TRBD1,CASSPQTGTNQPQHF,TGTGCCAGCAGCCCCCAGACAGGGACCAATCAGCCCCAGCATTTT
TRBJ2-2,TRBV5-4,-,TRBD2,CASSPRLAGGDTGELFF,TGTGCCAGCAGCCCGAGACTAGCGGGAGGGGACACCGGGGAGCTGTTTTTT
TRBJ1-1,TRBV27,-,-,CASSPRGRQTEAFF,TGTGCCAGCAGTCCCCGAGGGAGGCAGACTGAAGCTTTCTTT
TRBJ2-5,TRBV20-1,-,-,CSASRDSQYF,TGCAGTGCTAGTAGGGACTCCCAGTACTTC
TRBJ1-2,TRBV2,-,TRBD1,CASSEAGRGRGYGYTF,TGTGCCAGCAGTGAAGCGGGCAGGGGGCGGGGGTATGGCTACACCTTC
TRBJ2-7,TRBV6-5,-,TRBD1,CASSYSDRVGEQYF,TGTGCCAGCAGTTACTCTGACAGGGTGGGCGAGCAGTACTTC
TRBJ2-3,TRBV5-5,-,TRBD2,CASSGTSGDTDTQYF,TGTGCCAGCAGCGGGACTAGCGGAGACACAGATACGCAGTATTTT
TRBJ2-7,TRBV20-1,-,-,CSARRGYEQYF,TGCAGTGCAAGACGGGGGTACGAGCAGTACTTC
TRBJ2-7,TRBV5-4,once,TRBD2,CASSLGTSRTYEQYF,TGTGCCAGCAGCTTGGGGACTAGCCGGACCTACGAGCAGTACTTC
TRBJ1-2,TRBV6-2/TRBV6-3,once,-,CASSYGGTGYGYTF,TGTGCCAGCAGTTACGGCGGGACGGGCTATGGCTACACCTTC
TRBJ2-7,TRBV11-2,-,-,CASSSYRGSYEQYF,TGTGCCAGCAGCTCCTATCGGGGGAGCTACGAGCAGTACTTC
TRBJ2-1,TRBV4-3,-,-,CASSQDGGGSYNEQFF,TGCGCCAGCAGCCAAGATGGTGGGGGGTCCTACAATGAGCAGTTCTTC
TRBJ1-1,TRBV6-6,once,TRBD1,CASSYGSDRGLEAFF,TGTGCCAGCAGTTACGGGTCGGACAGGGGACTTGAAGCTTTCTTT
TRBJ2-7,TRBV3-1/TRBV3-2,-,TRBD2,CASSGAGVRHEQYF,TGTGCCAGCAGCGGAGCGGGAGTCCGCCACGAGCAGTACTTC
TRBJ2-7,TRBV19,-,-,CASSIGWAPSYYEQYF,TGTGCCAGTAGTATAGGGTGGGCCCCGTCTTACTACGAGCAGTACTTC
TRBJ1-1,TRBV6-5,-,-,CASSRQFVNTEAFF,TGTGCCAGCAGTCGACAGTTCGTGAACACTGAAGCTTTCTTT
TRBJ1-1,TRBV25-1,-,-,CASSEYSSEAFF,TGTGCCAGCAGTGAATATTCGTCGGAAGCTTTCTTT
TRBJ1-4,TRBV30,few,TRBD1,CAWSAQGAGEKLFF,TGTGCCTGGAGTGCCCAGGGGGCTGGGGAAAAACTGTTTTTT
TRBJ2-7,TRBV18,once,TRBD2,CASSPGTSGDYEQYF,TGTGCCAGCTCACCCGGGACTAGCGGGGATTACGAGCAGTACTTC
TRBJ2-3,TRBV30,-,TRBD2,CAWSLGLAVLTDTQYF,TGTGCCTGGAGCCTGGGACTAGCGGTGCTCACAGATACGCAGTATTTT
TRBJ1-4,TRBV5-4,few,TRBD1,CASSLGQGRNEKLFF,TGTGCCAGCAGCTTGGGACAGGGGAGAAATGAAAAACTGTTTTTT